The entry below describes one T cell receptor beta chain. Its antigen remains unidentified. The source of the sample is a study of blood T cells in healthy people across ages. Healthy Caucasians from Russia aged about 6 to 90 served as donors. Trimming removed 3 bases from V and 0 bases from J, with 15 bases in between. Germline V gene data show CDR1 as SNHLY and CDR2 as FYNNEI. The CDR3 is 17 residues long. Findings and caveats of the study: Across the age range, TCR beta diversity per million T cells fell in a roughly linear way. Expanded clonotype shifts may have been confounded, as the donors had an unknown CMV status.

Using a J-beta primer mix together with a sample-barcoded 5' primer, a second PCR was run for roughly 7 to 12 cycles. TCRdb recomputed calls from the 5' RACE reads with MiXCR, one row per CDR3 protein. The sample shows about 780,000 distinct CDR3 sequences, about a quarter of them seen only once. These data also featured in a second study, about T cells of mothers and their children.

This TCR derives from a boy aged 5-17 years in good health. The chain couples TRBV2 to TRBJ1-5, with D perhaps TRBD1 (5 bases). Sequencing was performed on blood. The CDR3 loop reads CASSDRLGVYSNQPQHF. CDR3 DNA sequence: TGTGCCAGCAGTGACCGGTTAGGGGTTTATAGCAATCAGCCCCAGCATTTT.